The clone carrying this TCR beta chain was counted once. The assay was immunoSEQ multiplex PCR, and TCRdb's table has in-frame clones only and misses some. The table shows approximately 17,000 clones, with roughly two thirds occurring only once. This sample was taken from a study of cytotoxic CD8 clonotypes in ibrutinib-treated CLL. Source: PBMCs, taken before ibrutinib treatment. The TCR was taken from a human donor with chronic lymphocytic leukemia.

The DNA for the CDR3 is TGTGCCAGCTCACCACTTCTGGTTGAAGAGACCCAGTACTTC. Translation: CASSPLLVEETQYF. The chain links TRBV18 to TRBJ2-5; no firm D call. CDR1 and CDR2 (germline): KGHSH, LQKENI. V was trimmed by 1 base and J by 3 bases, leaving 9 bases between them. This CDR3 spans 14 amino acids.